Listed below are T cell receptor beta chains from one sample, sequenced in a study of cytomegalovirus exposure and HLA in healthy donors. Sequenced by immunoSEQ multiplex PCR; TCRdb stores in-frame clones only, minus some. Of some 110,000 clones in the sample, around three quarters were seen once. The sample comprised PBMCs. All receptors come from a woman aged 18-35 years in good health and CMV-seropositive. Both conserved end residues are part of each CDR3. D genes are given only for firm matches. A row's size may be missing; if present it is once, few, many or a size class.

V: TRBV6-5; D: -; J: TRBJ1-2; size: once; DNA: TGTGCCAGCAGTTACCACCACAGGAACGGTGGCTACACCTTC; CDR3: CASSYHHRNGGYTF
V: TRBV7-9; D: TRBD1; J: TRBJ2-7; size: -; DNA: TGTGCCAGCAGCTTAGTGCCGGGACAGGGGGCCTACGAGCAGTACTTC; CDR3: CASSLVPGQGAYEQYF
V: TRBV6-1; D: TRBD1; J: TRBJ1-6; size: -; DNA: TGTGCCAGCAGTGTAGGGACAGTGAATTCACCCCTCCACTTT; CDR3: CASSVGTVNSPLHF
V: TRBV5-1; D: TRBD1; J: TRBJ1-2; size: -; DNA: TGCGCCAGCAGCCGGTTACAGGGGAGGAACTATGGCTACACCTTC; CDR3: CASSRLQGRNYGYTF
V: TRBV28; D: -; J: TRBJ1-2; size: few; DNA: TGTGCCAGCAGTTCAGGACATAACTATGGCTACACCTTC; CDR3: CASSSGHNYGYTF
V: TRBV7-9; D: -; J: TRBJ1-2; size: -; DNA: TGTGCCAGCAGCTTAGTGAGTTTGGCGGTCGCTTCGGGCTATGGCTACACCTTC; CDR3: CASSLVSLAVASGYGYTF
V: TRBV19; D: -; J: TRBJ1-5; size: -; DNA: TGTGCCACTCAGCCGGGGGTAACTAATCAGCCCCAGCATTTT; CDR3: CATQPGVTNQPQHF
V: TRBV6-1; D: -; J: TRBJ1-1; size: -; DNA: TGTGCCAGCAGTGGTCGGAGTATGAACACTGAAGCTTTCTTT; CDR3: CASSGRSMNTEAFF
V: TRBV5-6; D: TRBD1; J: TRBJ1-3; size: -; DNA: TGTGCCAGCAGCTTGGAGGACAGGGTGGGCAACACCATATATTTT; CDR3: CASSLEDRVGNTIYF
V: TRBV7-9; D: -; J: TRBJ2-7; size: -; DNA: TGTGCCAGCAGCCCCCTCAGGGCCTACGAGCAGTACTTC; CDR3: CASSPLRAYEQYF
V: TRBV19; D: TRBD1; J: TRBJ1-3; size: -; DNA: TGTGCCACCGGGACAGGGGCGCGAAACACCATATATTTT; CDR3: CATGTGARNTIYF
V: TRBV18; D: TRBD1; J: TRBJ2-5; size: -; DNA: TGTGCCAGCTCACGCCAGTCCCGGGACAGGGTTGAGACCCAGTACTTC; CDR3: CASSRQSRDRVETQYF
V: TRBV13; D: TRBD1; J: TRBJ2-5; size: -; DNA: TGTGCCAGCAGCTTAACCGGGACAGACGGGGTCGGCGAGACCCAGTACTTC; CDR3: CASSLTGTDGVGETQYF
V: TRBV15; D: TRBD1; J: TRBJ2-7; size: -; DNA: TGTGCCACCAGCAGAAAAGGGGGACAGGTAGCCTACGAGCAGTACTTC; CDR3: CATSRKGGQVAYEQYF
V: TRBV10-3; D: -; J: TRBJ1-1; size: -; DNA: TGTGCCATCAGTGAGTCGGTGGTGGTAGAGAACACTGAAGCTTTCTTT; CDR3: CAISESVVVENTEAFF
V: TRBV25-1; D: TRBD1; J: TRBJ1-6; size: -; DNA: TGTGCCAGCAGTGAATCATGGGACAGGGTAGCTTCACCCCTCCACTTT; CDR3: CASSESWDRVASPLHF
V: TRBV23-1; D: -; J: TRBJ2-7; size: -; DNA: TGCGCCAGCAGTCAATCGGGGAGCTACGAGCAGTACTTC; CDR3: CASSQSGSYEQYF
V: TRBV2; D: -; J: TRBJ1-6; size: -; DNA: TGTGCCAGCAATTCTGAAAGGTCGACCGGGTCACCCCTCCACTTT; CDR3: CASNSERSTGSPLHF
V: TRBV18; D: -; J: TRBJ2-2; size: -; DNA: TGTGCCAGCTCACCAGGCCGGGAGCTGTTTTTT; CDR3: CASSPGRELFF
V: TRBV28; D: TRBD1; J: TRBJ1-3; size: -; DNA: TGTGCCAGCAGTTTACCCGAGGCAGGGGGCCTTGGAAACACCATATATTTT; CDR3: CASSLPEAGGLGNTIYF
V: TRBV4-1; D: -; J: TRBJ1-1; size: -; DNA: TGCGCCAGCAGCCAAGCTTCTCCCTCCCGGGTCACGTACACTGAAGCTTTCTTT; CDR3: CASSQASPSRVTYTEAFF